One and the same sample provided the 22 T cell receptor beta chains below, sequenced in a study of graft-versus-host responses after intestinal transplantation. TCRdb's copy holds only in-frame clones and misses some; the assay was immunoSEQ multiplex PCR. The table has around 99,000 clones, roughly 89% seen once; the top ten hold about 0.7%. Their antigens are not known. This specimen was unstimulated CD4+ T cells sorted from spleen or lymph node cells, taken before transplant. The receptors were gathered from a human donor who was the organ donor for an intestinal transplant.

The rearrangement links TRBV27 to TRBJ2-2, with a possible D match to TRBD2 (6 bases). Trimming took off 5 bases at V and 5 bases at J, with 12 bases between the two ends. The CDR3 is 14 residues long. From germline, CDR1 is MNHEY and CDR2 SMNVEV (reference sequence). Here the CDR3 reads CASSLGLLTGELFF. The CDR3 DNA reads TGTGCCAGCAGTCTGGGACTCTTAACCGGGGAGCTGTTTTTT.

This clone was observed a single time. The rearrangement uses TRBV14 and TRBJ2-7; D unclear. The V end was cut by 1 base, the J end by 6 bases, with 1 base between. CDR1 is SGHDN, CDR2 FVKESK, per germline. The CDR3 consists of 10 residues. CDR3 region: CASSQVEQYF. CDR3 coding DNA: TGTGCCAGCAGCCAAGTCGAGCAGTACTTC. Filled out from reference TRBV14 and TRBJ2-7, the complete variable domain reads EAGVTQFPSHSVIEKGQTVTLRCDPISGHDNLYWYRRVMGKEIKFLLHFVKESKQDESGMPNNRFLAERTGGTYSTLKVQPAELEDSGVYFCASSQVEQYFGPGTRLTVT.

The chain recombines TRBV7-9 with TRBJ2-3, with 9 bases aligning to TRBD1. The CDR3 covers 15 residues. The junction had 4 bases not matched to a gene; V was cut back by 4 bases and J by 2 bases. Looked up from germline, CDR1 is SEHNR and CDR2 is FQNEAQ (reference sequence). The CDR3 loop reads CASSWTGADTDTQYF. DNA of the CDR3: TGTGCCAGCAGCTGGACAGGGGCAGACACAGATACGCAGTATTTT.

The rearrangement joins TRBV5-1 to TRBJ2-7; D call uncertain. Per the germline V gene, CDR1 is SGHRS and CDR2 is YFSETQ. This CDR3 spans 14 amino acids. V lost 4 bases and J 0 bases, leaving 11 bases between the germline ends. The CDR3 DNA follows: TGCGCCAGCAGCCCCCGACCGGGCTCCTACGAGCAGTACTTC. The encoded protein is CASSPRPGSYEQYF.

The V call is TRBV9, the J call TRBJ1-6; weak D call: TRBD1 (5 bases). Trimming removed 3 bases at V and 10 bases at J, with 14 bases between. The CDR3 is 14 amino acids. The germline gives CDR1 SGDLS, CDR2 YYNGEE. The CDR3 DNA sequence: TGTGCCAGCAGCGCGGGACTGAGGGTGTCACCCCTCCACTTT. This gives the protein CASSAGLRVSPLHF.

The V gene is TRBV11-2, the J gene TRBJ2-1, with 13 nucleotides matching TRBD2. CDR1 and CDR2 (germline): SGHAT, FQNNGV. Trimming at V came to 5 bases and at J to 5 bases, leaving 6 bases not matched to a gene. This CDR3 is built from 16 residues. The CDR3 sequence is CASSVTSGRAHNEQFF. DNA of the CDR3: TGTGCCAGCAGCGTCACTAGCGGGAGGGCACACAATGAGCAGTTCTTC.

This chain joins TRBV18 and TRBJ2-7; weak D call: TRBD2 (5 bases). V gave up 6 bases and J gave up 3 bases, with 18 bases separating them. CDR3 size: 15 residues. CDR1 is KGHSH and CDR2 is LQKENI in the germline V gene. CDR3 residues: CASSLLRTGGYEQYF. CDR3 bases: TGTGCCAGCTCCCTTCTGAGGACTGGAGGCTACGAGCAGTACTTC.

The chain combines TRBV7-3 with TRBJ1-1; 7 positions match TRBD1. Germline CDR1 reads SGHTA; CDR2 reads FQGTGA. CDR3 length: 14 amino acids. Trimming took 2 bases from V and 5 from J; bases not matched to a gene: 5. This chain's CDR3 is CASSLEGARTEAFF. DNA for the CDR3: TGTGCCAGCAGCTTAGAGGGGGCGCGGACTGAAGCTTTCTTT.

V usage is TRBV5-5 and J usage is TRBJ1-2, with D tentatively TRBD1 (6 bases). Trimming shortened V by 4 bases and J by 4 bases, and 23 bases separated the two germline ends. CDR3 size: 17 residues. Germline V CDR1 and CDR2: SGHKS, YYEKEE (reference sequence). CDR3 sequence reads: CASSPSTGWARGYGYTF. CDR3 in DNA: TGTGCCAGCAGCCCCTCGACAGGATGGGCCAGGGGCTATGGCTACACCTTC.

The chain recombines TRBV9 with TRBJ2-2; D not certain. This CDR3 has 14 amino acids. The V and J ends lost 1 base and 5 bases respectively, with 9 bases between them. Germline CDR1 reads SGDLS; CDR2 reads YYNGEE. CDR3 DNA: TGTGCCAGCAGCGTATTCGATACAACCGGGGAGCTGTTTTTT. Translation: CASSVFDTTGELFF.

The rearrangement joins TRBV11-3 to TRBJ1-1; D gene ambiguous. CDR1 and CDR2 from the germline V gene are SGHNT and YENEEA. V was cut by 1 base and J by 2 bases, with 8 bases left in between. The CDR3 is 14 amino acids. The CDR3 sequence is CASSLGPGNTEAFF. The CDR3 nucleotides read TGTGCCAGCAGCTTAGGTCCAGGAAACACTGAAGCTTTCTTT.

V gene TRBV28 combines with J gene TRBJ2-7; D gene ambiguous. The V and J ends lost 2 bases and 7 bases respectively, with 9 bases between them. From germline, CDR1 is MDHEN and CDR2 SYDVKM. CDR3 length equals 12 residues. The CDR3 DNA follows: TGTGCCAGCAGTTTAAAACGGGCGGAGCAGTACTTC. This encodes CASSLKRAEQYF.

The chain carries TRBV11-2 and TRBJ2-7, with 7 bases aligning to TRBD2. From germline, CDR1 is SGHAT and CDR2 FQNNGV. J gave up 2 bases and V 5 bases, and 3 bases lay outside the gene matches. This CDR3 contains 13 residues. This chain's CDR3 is CASSAGVPYEQYF. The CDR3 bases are TGTGCCAGCAGCGCGGGAGTGCCCTACGAGCAGTACTTC.

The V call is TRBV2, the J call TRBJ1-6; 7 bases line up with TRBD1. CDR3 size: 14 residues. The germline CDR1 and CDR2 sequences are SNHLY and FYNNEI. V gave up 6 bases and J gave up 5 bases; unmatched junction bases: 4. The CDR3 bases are TGTGCCAGCAGAAGGGGGCAGGATAATTCACCCCTCCACTTT. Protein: CASRRGQDNSPLHF.

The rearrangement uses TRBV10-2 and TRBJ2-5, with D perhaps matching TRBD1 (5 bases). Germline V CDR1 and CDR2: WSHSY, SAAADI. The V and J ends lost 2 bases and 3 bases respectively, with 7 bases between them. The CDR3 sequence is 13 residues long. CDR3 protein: CASSEQGKETQYF. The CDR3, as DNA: TGCGCCAGCAGTGAGCAGGGAAAAGAGACCCAGTACTTC.

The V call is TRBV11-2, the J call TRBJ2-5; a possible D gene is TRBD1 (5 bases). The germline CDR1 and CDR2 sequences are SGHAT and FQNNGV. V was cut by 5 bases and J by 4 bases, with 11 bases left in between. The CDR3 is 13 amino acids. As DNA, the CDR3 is TGTGCCAGCAGCCGGACAATGCTAGAGACCCAGTACTTC. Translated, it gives CASSRTMLETQYF.

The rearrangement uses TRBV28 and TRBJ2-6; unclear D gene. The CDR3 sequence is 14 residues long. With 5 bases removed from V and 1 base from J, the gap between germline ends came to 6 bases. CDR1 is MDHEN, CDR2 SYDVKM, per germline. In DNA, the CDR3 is TGTGCCAGCAGTACTCCTTCTGGGGCCAACGTCCTGACTTTC. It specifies CASSTPSGANVLTF.

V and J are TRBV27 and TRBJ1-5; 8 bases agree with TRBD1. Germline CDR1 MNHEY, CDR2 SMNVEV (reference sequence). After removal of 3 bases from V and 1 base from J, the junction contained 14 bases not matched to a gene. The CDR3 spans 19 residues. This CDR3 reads CASSFVKPGQGGSNQPQHF. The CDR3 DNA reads TGTGCCAGCAGTTTCGTCAAACCCGGACAGGGCGGGAGCAATCAGCCCCAGCATTTT.

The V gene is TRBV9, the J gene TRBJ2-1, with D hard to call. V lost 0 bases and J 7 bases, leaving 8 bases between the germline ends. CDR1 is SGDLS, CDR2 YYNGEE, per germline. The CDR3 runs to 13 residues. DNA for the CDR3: TGTGCCAGCAGCGTAGCAGATCCTAATGAGCAGTTCTTC. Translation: CASSVADPNEQFF.

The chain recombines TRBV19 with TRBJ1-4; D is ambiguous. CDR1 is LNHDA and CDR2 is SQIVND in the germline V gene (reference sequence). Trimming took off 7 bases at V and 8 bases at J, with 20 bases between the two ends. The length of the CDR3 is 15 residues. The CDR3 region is CASTDRLAVGEKLFF. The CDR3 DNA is TGTGCCAGTACAGACCGGCTGGCAGTCGGCGAAAAACTGTTTTTT.

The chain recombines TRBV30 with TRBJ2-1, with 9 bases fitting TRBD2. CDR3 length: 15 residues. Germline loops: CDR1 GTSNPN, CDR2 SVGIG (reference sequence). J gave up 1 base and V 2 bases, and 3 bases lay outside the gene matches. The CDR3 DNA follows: TGTGCCTGGAGTTTAGCGGGGGCTTCCTACAATGAGCAGTTCTTC. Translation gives CAWSLAGASYNEQFF.

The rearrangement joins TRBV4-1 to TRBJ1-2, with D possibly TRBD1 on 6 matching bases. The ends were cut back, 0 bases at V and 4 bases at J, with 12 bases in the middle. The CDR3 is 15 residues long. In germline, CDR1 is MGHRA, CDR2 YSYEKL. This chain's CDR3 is CASSQDPGASYGYTF. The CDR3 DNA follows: TGCGCCAGCAGCCAAGATCCAGGGGCCAGCTATGGCTACACCTTC.